One sample yielded the 20 T cell receptor beta chains listed below, sequenced in a study of shared clonotypes between healthy human individuals (dated by TCRdb to between 2020 and 2021). Receptor amplification or capture employed the immunoSEQ multiplex PCR assay. TCRdb's version of the immuneACCESS table is confined to in-frame rearrangements and falls short of the full clone set. An unresolved V gene accounts for under half of the shortfall where checked; the remainder is of unknown origin. In this sample the table shows over 1.5 million clones, about 98% of which occur a single time. Around 0.45% of the sample comes from the top ten. Sequenced material: naive CD4+ T cells sorted from blood. This sample's cell subset or site label indicates: CD45RA+ positively selected. The receptors derive from a man aged 25 to 45 in good health.

In nucleotides, the CDR3 is TGTGCCAGTAGTAAACTAGCGGTGAACACCGGGGAGCTGTTTTTT. Translation gives CASSKLAVNTGELFF. J is TRBJ2-2 and V is TRBV19; 8 bases are a match to TRBD2. V lost 4 bases, J lost 1 base, and 2 bases stayed unmatched. CDR1 and CDR2 (germline): LNHDA, SQIVND (reference sequence). The length of the CDR3 is 15 residues.

This chain joins TRBV19 and TRBJ1-1; 11 nucleotides line up with TRBD1. The V and J ends lost 6 bases and 4 bases, in that order; junction bases with no gene match: 10. Germline-derived CDR1 and CDR2 are LNHDA and SQIVND (reference sequence). CDR3 length: 16 amino acids. The CDR3 DNA is TGTGCCAGTAGGCAATATAGCGGGACAGGGGGCACTGAAGCTTTCTTT. Protein sequence: CASRQYSGTGGTEAFF.

V is TRBV28 and J is TRBJ2-3; D is undetermined. The CDR3 sequence is 12 residues long. The germline V gene has CDR1 MDHEN and CDR2 SYDVKM. With 5 bases removed from V and 8 bases from J, the gap between germline ends came to 11 bases. The CDR3 coding sequence is TGTGCCAGCAGTCCACTTTTAGGTACGCAGTATTTT. The encoded protein is CASSPLLGTQYF.

The V gene is TRBV28, the J gene TRBJ1-3, with D tentatively TRBD1 (5 bases). The V gene's germline CDR1 is MDHEN and CDR2 SYDVKM. V dropped 5 bases and J dropped 4 bases, with 15 bases sitting between them. CDR3 length equals 15 residues. CDR3 in DNA: TGTGCCAGCAGTCGCTGGGGGTCCCAGGGAAACACCATATATTTT. This encodes CASSRWGSQGNTIYF.

The chain employs TRBV2 and TRBJ2-7; maybe TRBD1 (5 bases). The CDR3 sequence is 15 residues long. The germline CDR1 and CDR2 sequences are SNHLY and FYNNEI. Trimming took off 10 bases at V and 2 bases at J, with 21 bases between the two ends. The DNA for the CDR3 is TGTGCCACCTCAAGGGGCCCTGGAAGGGCCTACGAGCAGTACTTC. It specifies CATSRGPGRAYEQYF.

This rearrangement joins TRBV10-3 to TRBJ2-1; 7 bases are shared with TRBD1. The V and J ends lost 6 bases and 5 bases, in that order; junction bases with no gene match: 10. The CDR3 spans 15 residues. The germline CDR1 and CDR2 sequences are ENHRY and SYGVKD. The CDR3 DNA sequence: TGTGCCATCAGGCCACGAGACAGGGCCCACAATGAGCAGTTCTTC. This codes for CAIRPRDRAHNEQFF.

The genes are TRBV9 and TRBJ1-5; tentatively, D is TRBD1 (5 bases). Trimming pared 4 bases from V and 0 bases from J, leaving 17 bases between. This CDR3 is built from 17 residues. Germline V gives CDR1 SGDLS, CDR2 YYNGEE. The CDR3 is CASSPWDGEYSNQPQHF. CDR3 coding DNA: TGTGCCAGCAGCCCTTGGGACGGAGAATATAGCAATCAGCCCCAGCATTTT.

The chain carries TRBV28 and TRBJ1-2; D gene unclear. From germline, CDR1 is MDHEN and CDR2 SYDVKM. The V end was cut by 6 bases, the J end by 7 bases, with 6 bases between. The CDR3 consists of 10 residues. The CDR3 sequence: CASSPSGYTF. In DNA form, the CDR3 reads TGTGCCAGCAGCCCCTCTGGCTACACCTTC.

This clone was counted a single time. The V and J genes are TRBV21-1 and TRBJ2-7. TRBV21-1 is an annotated pseudogene. The CDR3 has 18 residues. This CDR3 reads CASSKARKNGPLLNEQYF. The DNA for the CDR3 is TGTGCCAGCAGCAAAGCTCGTAAAAACGGACCCCTTTTGAACGAGCAGTACTTC.

V usage is TRBV7-9 and J usage is TRBJ1-1; 7 bases fit TRBD1. CDR3 length equals 15 residues. Looked up from germline, CDR1 is SEHNR and CDR2 is FQNEAQ (reference sequence). The V and J ends lost 1 base and 7 bases, in that order; junction bases with no gene match: 9. The CDR3 sequence is CASSLGEGARGEAFF. For the CDR3, the DNA is TGTGCCAGCAGCTTAGGGGAGGGGGCAAGAGGTGAAGCTTTCTTT.

The V and J genes are TRBV20-1 and TRBJ2-1; possibly TRBD1 for D (6 bases). In germline, CDR1 is DFQATT, CDR2 SNEGSKA (reference sequence). This CDR3 region has 11 residues. Trimming stripped 4 bases from V and 12 bases from J, with 13 bases between. The CDR3 bases are TGCAGTGCTATAAGCAGGGGTGGGCAGTTCTTC. Encoded protein: CSAISRGGQFF.

This chain uses TRBV5-5 with TRBJ2-1; TRBD2 matches at 7 bases. The length of the CDR3 is 15 residues. Germline V gives CDR1 SGHKS, CDR2 YYEKEE (reference sequence). Germline trimming cut 4 bases from V and 7 bases from J; bases unmatched to any gene: 11. CDR3 loop: CASSPLAAIVNEQFF. DNA of the CDR3: TGTGCCAGCAGCCCTCTAGCGGCGATTGTGAATGAGCAGTTCTTC.

V usage is TRBV25-1 and J usage is TRBJ1-4; D perhaps matches TRBD1 (6 bases). V was trimmed by 7 bases and J by 7 bases, leaving 7 bases between them. The V gene's germline CDR1 is MGHDK and CDR2 SYGVNS. CDR3 length equals 11 residues. CDR3 amino acids: CASKGGEKLFF. CDR3 sequence (DNA): TGTGCCAGCAAGGGGGGTGAAAAACTGTTTTTT.

The CDR3 reads CATCGAGVHEQYF. The CDR3 nucleotides are TGTGCCACCTGTGGGGCAGGGGTCCACGAGCAGTACTTC. The chain couples TRBV28 to TRBJ2-7; the D gene is possibly TRBD1 (6 bases). Germline V gene data show CDR1 as MDHEN and CDR2 as SYDVKM. Trimming took 10 bases from V and 5 from J, leaving 18 bases between them. CDR3 length: 13 amino acids.

The CDR3 reads CASSPKRDEQFF. CDR3 sequence (DNA): TGTGCCAGCAGCCCAAAGCGGGATGAGCAGTTCTTC. The V call is TRBV7-8, the J call TRBJ2-1, with TRBD2 as a possible D gene (6 bases). This CDR3 comprises 12 residues. Trimming pared 5 bases from V and 8 bases from J, leaving 10 bases between. Per germline, CDR1 SGHVS and CDR2 FQNEAQ.

The chain recombines TRBV18 with TRBJ2-1; TRBD2 is a possible D gene (6 bases). The CDR3 contains 15 residues. Germline CDR1 KGHSH, CDR2 LQKENI. The germline V and J ends were trimmed by 2 bases and 4 bases, with 12 bases remaining between them. CDR3 amino acids: CASSPAGFSYNEQFF. The CDR3 DNA reads as TGTGCCAGCTCACCAGCGGGATTTAGTTACAATGAGCAGTTCTTC.

CDR3 in DNA: TGTGCCAGCGGACAGCTCCCCACAGATACGCAGTATTTT. Its protein is CASGQLPTDTQYF. V and J are TRBV19 and TRBJ2-3, with D maybe TRBD1 (6 bases). Germline CDR1 reads LNHDA; CDR2 reads SQIVND (reference sequence). The CDR3 has 13 residues. V was trimmed by 9 bases and J by 2 bases, leaving 12 bases between them.

The chain joins TRBV5-1 to TRBJ2-4, with D possibly matching TRBD2 (5 bases). Germline V lookup: CDR1 SGHRS, CDR2 YFSETQ. CDR3 length equals 15 residues. Between the trimmed V and J ends, which lost 2 bases and 3 bases, there was a span of 12 bases. CDR3 amino acids: CASSFGGNGKNIQYF. For the CDR3, the DNA is TGCGCCAGCAGCTTCGGAGGTAACGGCAAAAACATTCAGTACTTC.

This chain joins TRBV2 and TRBJ1-2; 8 bases are a match to TRBD1. The V gene's germline CDR1 is SNHLY and CDR2 FYNNEI. V lost 2 bases and J lost 10; bases outside the gene matches: 6. The CDR3 sequence is 13 residues long. In DNA form, the CDR3 reads TGTGCCAGCAGTGAAACCAGGGACAGGCACTACACCTTC. It is translated as CASSETRDRHYTF.

The chain combines TRBV28 with TRBJ1-2; D may be TRBD1 (5 bases). V was cut by 5 bases and J by 6 bases, with 16 bases left in between. CDR3 length: 14 residues. CDR1 is MDHEN, CDR2 SYDVKM, per germline. The CDR3 protein is CASSQSGPRDGYTF. For the CDR3, the DNA is TGTGCCAGCAGTCAATCGGGACCTCGGGATGGCTACACCTTC.